A selection of T cell receptor beta chains follows, all from one sample in a study of long-term antiretroviral therapy in people with HIV. Using immunoSEQ multiplex PCR, the repertoire was profiled, and TCRdb retains in-frame clones only, with some absent. The repertoire holds about 16,000 clones, with about 79% as singletons. This specimen consisted of unsorted PBMCs, obtained 1.5 years before starting antiretroviral therapy. These receptors were taken from a woman aged 50 to 60 with HIV. Each CDR3 is given with its conserved first and last residue. D genes are given only for firm matches. Not every row has a clone size; where given, it reads once, few, many or a size class.

cdr3_aa,cdr3_nt,v_call,j_call,d_call,clone_size
CASSELQGIINYGYTF,TGTGCCAGCAGTGAACTCCAGGGAATTATTAACTATGGCTACACCTTC,TRBV6-1,TRBJ1-2,NA,NA
CASSRGPGETQYF,TGTGCCAGCAGTAGGGGGCCGGGAGAGACCCAGTACTTC,TRBV2,TRBJ2-5,TRBD1,NA
CASSEPGQGREPGNTIYF,TGTGCCAGCAGCGAACCGGGACAGGGTCGTGAGCCTGGAAACACCATATATTTT,TRBV6-4,TRBJ1-3,TRBD1,NA
CATSRAAGEQYF,TGTGCCACCAGCAGAGCCGCCGGGGAGCAGTACTTC,TRBV15,TRBJ2-7,NA,NA
CASRWAGNEKLFF,TGTGCCAGCCGATGGGCTGGAAATGAAAAACTGTTTTTT,TRBV19,TRBJ1-4,NA,NA
CAWSTGIGNTIYF,TGTGCCTGGTCGACAGGGATCGGAAACACCATATATTTT,TRBV30,TRBJ1-3,TRBD1,medium-sized
CASRGQGPGNTIYF,TGTGCCAGCAGAGGACAGGGCCCGGGAAACACCATATATTTT,TRBV25-1,TRBJ1-3,TRBD1,NA
CASSLGRETQYF,TGTGCCAGCAGCTTGGGGAGAGAGACCCAGTACTTC,TRBV11-2,TRBJ2-5,NA,NA
CASSVQGTGELFF,TGTGCCAGCAGCGTCCAGGGCACCGGGGAGCTGTTTTTT,TRBV7-3,TRBJ2-2,NA,NA
CASSWMDREEETQYF,TGCGCCAGCAGCTGGATGGACAGGGAAGAAGAGACCCAGTACTTC,TRBV5-1,TRBJ2-5,TRBD1,NA
CASSLGGGSTYEQYF,TGTGCCAGCAGCTTGGGGGGGGGTAGTACGTACGAGCAGTACTTC,TRBV5-4,TRBJ2-7,TRBD2,NA